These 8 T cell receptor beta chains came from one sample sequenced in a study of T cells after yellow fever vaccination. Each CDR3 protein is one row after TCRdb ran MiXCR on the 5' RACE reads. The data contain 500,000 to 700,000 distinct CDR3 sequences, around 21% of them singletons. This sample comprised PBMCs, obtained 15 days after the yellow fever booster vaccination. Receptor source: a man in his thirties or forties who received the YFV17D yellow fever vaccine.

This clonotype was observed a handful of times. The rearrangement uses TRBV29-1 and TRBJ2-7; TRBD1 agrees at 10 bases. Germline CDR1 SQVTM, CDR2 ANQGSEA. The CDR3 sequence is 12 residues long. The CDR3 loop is CSGGQGAYEQYF. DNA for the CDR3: TGCAGTGGTGGACAGGGGGCCTACGAGCAGTACTTC.

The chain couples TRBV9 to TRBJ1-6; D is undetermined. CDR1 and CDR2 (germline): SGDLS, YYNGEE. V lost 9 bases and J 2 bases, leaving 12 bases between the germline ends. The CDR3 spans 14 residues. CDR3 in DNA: TGTGCCACCGGAGACGGAACCTATAATTCACCCCTCCACTTT. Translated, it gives CATGDGTYNSPLHF.

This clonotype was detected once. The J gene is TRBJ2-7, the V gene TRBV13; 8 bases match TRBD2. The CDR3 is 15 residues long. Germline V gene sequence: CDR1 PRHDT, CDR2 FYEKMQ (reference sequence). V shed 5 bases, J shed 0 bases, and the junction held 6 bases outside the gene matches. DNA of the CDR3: TGTGCCAGCAGCGGACCCGGGACTAGCTCCTACGAGCAGTACTTC. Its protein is CASSGPGTSSYEQYF.

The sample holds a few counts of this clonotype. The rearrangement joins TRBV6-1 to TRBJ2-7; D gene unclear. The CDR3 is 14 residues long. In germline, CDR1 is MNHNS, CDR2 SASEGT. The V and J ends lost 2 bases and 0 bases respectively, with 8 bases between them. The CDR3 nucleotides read TGTGCCAGCAGTGAAATGTCGGTCTCCTACGAGCAGTACTTC. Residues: CASSEMSVSYEQYF.

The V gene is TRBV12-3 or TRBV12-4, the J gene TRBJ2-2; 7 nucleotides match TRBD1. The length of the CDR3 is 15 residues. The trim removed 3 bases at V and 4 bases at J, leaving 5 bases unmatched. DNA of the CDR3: TGTGCCAGCAGTTTCTCCCGGACAGGCACCGGGGAGCTGTTTTTT. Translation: CASSFSRTGTGELFF.

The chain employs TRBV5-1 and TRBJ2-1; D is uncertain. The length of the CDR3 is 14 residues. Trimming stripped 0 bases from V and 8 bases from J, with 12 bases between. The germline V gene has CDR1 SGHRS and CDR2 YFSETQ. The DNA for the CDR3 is TGCGCCAGCAGCTTGGGCTACCCGGCGGATGAGCAGTTCTTC. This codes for CASSLGYPADEQFF.

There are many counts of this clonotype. DNA of the CDR3: TGCAGTGCTAGAGATGGCGGGGGGGAGGGCTACACCTTC. It translates to CSARDGGGEGYTF. V usage is TRBV20-1 and J usage is TRBJ1-2; D might be TRBD1 (5 bases). This CDR3 comprises 13 residues. Trimming cost V 0 bases and J 8 bases, with 13 bases left between them. The germline gives CDR1 DFQATT, CDR2 SNEGSKA (reference sequence).

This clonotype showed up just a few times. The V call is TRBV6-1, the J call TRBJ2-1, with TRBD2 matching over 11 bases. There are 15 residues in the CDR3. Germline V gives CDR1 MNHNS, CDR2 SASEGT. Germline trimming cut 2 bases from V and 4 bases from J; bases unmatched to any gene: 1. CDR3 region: CASSEIAGGYNEQFF. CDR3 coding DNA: TGTGCCAGCAGTGAAATAGCGGGAGGGTACAATGAGCAGTTCTTC.